This record concerns one T cell receptor (beta chain) sequence. Which antigen it targets is not known. Nothing much larger sits one base from this clone, and base qualities are not available. The entry originates in a study of T cell clones after liver transplantation (dated by TCRdb to the late 2010s). Background for the entire study: The samples were obtained from ITN030ST, a randomized trial that attempted immunosuppression withdrawal within 2 years after liver transplantation. After a pre-transplant mixed lymphocyte reaction, TCRbeta sequencing was used to pinpoint donor-reactive T cell clones, which were subsequently tracked in post-transplant blood. As an antigen-independent comparator for the donor-reactive sequences, third party-reactive TCRbeta sequences from pre-transplant MLRs were identified as well. Three of the eight recipients were HCV-positive; the others were transplanted for non-autoimmune, non-viral indications. Subjects received no induction therapy and standard immunosuppression until randomization at 12-24 months post-transplant. To count as tolerant, a recipient had to stay completely off immunosuppression for at least one year without liver enzymes climbing beyond twice the upper limit of normal. Blood samples were collected pre-transplant, pre-randomization before withdrawal, and post-randomization after either full withdrawal or failed withdrawal. A cohort of 8 liver transplant recipients was studied, of whom 3 were classified as tolerant and 5 as non-tolerant.

Results the study describes overall, beyond this receptor: In most of the 8 subjects, circulating donor-reactive CD4 TCRbeta sequences decreased significantly after transplant, regardless of tolerance or HCV status. Because no allograft tissue specimens were available, donor-reactive T cells may have migrated into the graft instead of being deleted. Once repertoire turnover was taken into account, donor-reactive detection showed a significant reduction for CD4 in 7 of 8 subjects and for CD8 in 8 of 8. Donor-reactive sequences decreased more than third party-reactive sequences, which suggests partial antigen-specific deletion that was not related to withdrawal success. In two subjects, low numbers of available donor cells limited the measurable donor-reactive repertoire. The conclusions were considered preliminary, being limited by small, heterogeneous patient numbers and non-standardized post-transplant time points.

High-throughput TCRbeta CDR3 sequencing of frozen genomic DNA was performed by immunoSEQ, including PCR amplification, mapping, bias correction and internal controls. The authors' pipeline ran thus. Only productive rearrangements were retained, and each unique TCRbeta sequence was defined by its CDR3 nucleotide sequence together with its V and J gene. Donor-reactive sequences required at least 5-fold expansion in CFSE-low cells versus unstimulated pre-transplant cells and at least 0.01% frequency. To ensure at least 90% detection power, minimum frequency thresholds were set for each subject based on that subject's lowest-template unstimulated sample. Repertoire turnover was measured by Jensen-Shannon divergence between the top 1000 TCRbeta sequences post- and pre-transplant. Changes in detection of donor-reactive sequences were tested with two-sided Fisher's exact tests. TCRdb re-hosts the immuneACCESS table, in-frame sequences only. Its copies lack some clones; in the studies checked, an unresolved V gene accounts for under half of them, and the cause for the rest is not known. V and J calls and clone size follow that table, whereas D and trimming were derived from the DNA. The sample table contains about 75,000 clones; only one count was recorded for 84% of them. The leading ten clones occupy approximately 2.1% of the sample.

Thawed unstimulated PBMCs were stained for CD3, CD4 and CD8 and FACS-sorted into CD3+CD4+ and CD3+CD8+ populations. All 8 studied subjects were randomized to withdrawal of immunosuppression. Genomic DNA was isolated with the Qiagen DNeasy Blood and Tissue Kit. CDR1 and CDR2 (ENHRY, SYGVKD) derive from the germline V gene. The germline ends are 10 bases apart after V is trimmed by 3 bases and J by 5 bases. The CDR3 sequence holds 13 residues, the cysteine and phenylalanine included. Kept here is only the CDR3 DNA, which spans 39 bases and is read in frame from base 1. The chain employs TRBV10-3 and TRBJ1-1; the D gene is perhaps TRBD1, from 5 matching bases. The sequenced sample was CD4+ T cells from blood, obtained less than 50 months after liver transplant. The sequence was collected from a human patient who received a liver transplant. Some T cells present after a transplant may be cells of the graft donor. The CDR3 protein: CAISDYRGTEAFF. The sequenced DNA: TGTGCCATCAGTGACTACCGGGGGACTGAAGCTTTCTTT.